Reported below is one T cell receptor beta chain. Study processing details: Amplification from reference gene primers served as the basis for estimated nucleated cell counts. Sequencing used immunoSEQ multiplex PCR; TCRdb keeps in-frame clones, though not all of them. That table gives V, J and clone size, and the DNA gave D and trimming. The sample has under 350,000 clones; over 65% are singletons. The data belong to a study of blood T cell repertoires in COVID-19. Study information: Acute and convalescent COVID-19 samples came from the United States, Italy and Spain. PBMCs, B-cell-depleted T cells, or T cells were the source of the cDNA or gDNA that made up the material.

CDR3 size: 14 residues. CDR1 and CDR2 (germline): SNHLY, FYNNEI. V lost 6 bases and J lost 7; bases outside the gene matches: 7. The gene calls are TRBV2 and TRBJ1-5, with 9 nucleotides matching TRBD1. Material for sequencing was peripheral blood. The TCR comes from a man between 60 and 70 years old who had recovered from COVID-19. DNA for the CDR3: TGTGCCAGCAGCGCGGGACAGGGTGGACAGCCCCAGCATTTT. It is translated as CASSAGQGGQPQHF.